This TCR beta chain emerged from a study of PD-1 blockade in classical Hodgkin lymphoma (dated by TCRdb to the early 2020s). A note on the overall study: Nivolumab dosing was 3 mg/kg intravenously every 2 weeks, continuing until either disease progression or unacceptable toxicity. A peripheral blood immune signature of response to PD-1 blockade in classical Hodgkin lymphoma was defined using TCR beta sequencing and CyTOF.

Genomic DNA was isolated using the Qiagen DNeasy kit from unsorted PBMCs as well as from negatively selected CD4+ and CD8+ fractions. TCR beta CDR3 regions were amplified by immunoSEQ multiplex PCR using primers annealing to V and J segments. A synthetic immune receptor repertoire was used to minimize amplification bias, and any residual bias was removed computationally once sequencing was done. The paper's processing steps were these. Custom Python scripts were used to quantify repertoire diversity as the Shannon entropy index. Unsorted, CD4+ and CD8+ repertoires were analyzed separately, except for combined analyses in which CD4+ and CD8+ sequences were merged in silico. Clonal expansion was defined as at least a 2-fold frequency increase after treatment relative to C1D1, with a pseudocount of 0.5 for undetected baseline clones. Clones with 0 or 1 copy at C1D1 were defined as singleton clones, while clones with 2 or more copies were defined as non-singleton clones. Clones expanded in unsorted samples were annotated as CD4+, CD8+ or unknown by matching protein sequences in sorted samples from the same patient. Wilcoxon tests were applied to paired samples to test diversity changes from C1D1 to C4D1. TCRdb took over this immuneACCESS table, retaining in-frame rearrangements with V and J assigned. Such tables are incomplete; in checked studies, under half of the missing clones stem from an unresolved V gene, and the remainder is unexplained. V and J calls and clone size are copied from that table; D and trimming were computed from the DNA. This sample holds about 61,000 clones; 70% to 90% were observed only once. The ten largest account for about 8.1% of the sample.

Turning to this clone: Which antigen it targets is not known. No per-base quality is available; no much larger clone lies one base away.

Sample time point, as interpreted from the label and publication: cycle 4 day 1 (C4D1), after about 6 weeks of nivolumab. Every trial patient had relapsed after autologous stem cell transplantation, and cohorts A, B and C differed in prior brentuximab vedotin exposure. The trial cohort included 55 to 65 patients with relapsed/refractory classical Hodgkin lymphoma, and each patient had a best overall response of complete response, partial response or progressive disease. In the multi-cohort phase II CheckMate 205 trial, trial patients received single-agent nivolumab. An independent review committee assessed best overall response by applying the 2007 International Working Group response criteria. PBMCs from the trial were collected at three points: immediately before nivolumab initiation (C1D1), and during therapy at cycle 2 day 1 and cycle 4 day 1. After peripheral blood was drawn into 8 mL Vacutainer Cell Preparation Tubes, PBMCs were isolated by centrifugation and then cryopreserved.

Points the paper makes about the study in general: Trial patients with a complete response had baseline diversity similar to that of newly diagnosed patients, while partial responders and progressors had significantly lower diversity. The study was limited to a single clinical trial cohort, and causes of repertoire differences, possibly disease activity or prior therapy, remained undefined. Lower diversity was observed in patients in whom nivolumab was started less than 1 year after ASCT, and these patients were excluded from later analyses so that confounding by immune reconstitution would be avoided. Baseline TCR diversity was reported as lower in newly diagnosed patients than in healthy donors, and lower still in relapsed/refractory patients. CD4+ but not CD8+ TCR diversity rose significantly by C4D1 (p=0.0027 vs p=0.16), most apparent in complete responders (p=0.02).

The sequencing here drew on peripheral blood mononuclear cells (PBMCs), taken before the fourth cycle of nivolumab. This receptor was taken from a human donor with classical Hodgkin lymphoma.

CDR3 region: CASSHDRQSYNSPLHF. The sequence in DNA is TGTGCCAGCAGCCATGACAGGCAAAGTTATAATTCACCCCTCCACTTT. The chain was built from TRBV11-2 and TRBJ1-6; TRBD1 is perhaps the D gene, given 6 matching bases. The CDR3 holds 16 amino acids from the cysteine to the phenylalanine. The retained sequence is limited to the CDR3, 48 bases, with the frame set at the first base. From the germline V gene, CDR1 is SGHAT and CDR2 is FQNNGV. The junction carries 15 bases between V and J, which are trimmed by 5 bases and 4 bases respectively. When the CDR3 is completed using the reference TRBV11-2 and TRBJ1-6 genes on either side, the full variable domain is EAGVAQSPRYKIIEKRQSVAFWCNPISGHATLYWYQQILGQGPKLLIQFQNNGVVDDSQLPKDRFSAERLKGVDSTLKIQPAKLEDSAVYLCASSHDRQSYNSPLHFGNGTRLTVT.